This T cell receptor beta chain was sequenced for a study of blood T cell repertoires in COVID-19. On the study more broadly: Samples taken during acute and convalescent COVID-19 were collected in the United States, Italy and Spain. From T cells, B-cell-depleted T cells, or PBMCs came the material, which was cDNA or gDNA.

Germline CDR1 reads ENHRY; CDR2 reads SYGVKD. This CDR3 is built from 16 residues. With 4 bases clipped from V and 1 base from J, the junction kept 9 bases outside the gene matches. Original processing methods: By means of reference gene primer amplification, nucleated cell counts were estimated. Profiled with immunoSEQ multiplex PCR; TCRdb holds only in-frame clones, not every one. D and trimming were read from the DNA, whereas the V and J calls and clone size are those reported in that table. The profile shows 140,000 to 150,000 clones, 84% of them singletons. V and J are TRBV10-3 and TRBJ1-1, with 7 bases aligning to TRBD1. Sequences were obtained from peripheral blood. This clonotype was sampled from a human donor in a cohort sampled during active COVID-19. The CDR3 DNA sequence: TGTGCCATCAGTGGGTCACAGGGGCGCGGGAACACTGAAGCTTTCTTT. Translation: CAISGSQGRGNTEAFF.